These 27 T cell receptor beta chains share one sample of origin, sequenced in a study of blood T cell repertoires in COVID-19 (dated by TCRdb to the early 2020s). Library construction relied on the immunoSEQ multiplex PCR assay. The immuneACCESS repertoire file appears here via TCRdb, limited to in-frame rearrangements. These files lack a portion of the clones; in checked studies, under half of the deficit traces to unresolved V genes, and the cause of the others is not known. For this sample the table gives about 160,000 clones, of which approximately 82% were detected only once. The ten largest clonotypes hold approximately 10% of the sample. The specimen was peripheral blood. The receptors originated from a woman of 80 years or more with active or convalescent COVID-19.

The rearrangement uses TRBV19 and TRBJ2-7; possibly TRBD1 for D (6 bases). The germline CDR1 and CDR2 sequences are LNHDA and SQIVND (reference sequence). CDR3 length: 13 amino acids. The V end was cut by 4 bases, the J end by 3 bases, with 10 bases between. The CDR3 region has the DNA TGTGCCAGTAGTACGGACAGCGGCTACGAGCAGTACTTC. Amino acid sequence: CASSTDSGYEQYF.

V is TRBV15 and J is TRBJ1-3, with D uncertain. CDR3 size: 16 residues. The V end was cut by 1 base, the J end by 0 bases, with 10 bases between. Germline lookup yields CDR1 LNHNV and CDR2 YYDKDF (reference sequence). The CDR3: CATSRGDSDSGNTIYF. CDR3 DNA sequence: TGTGCCACCAGCAGAGGTGATAGTGACTCTGGAAACACCATATATTTT.

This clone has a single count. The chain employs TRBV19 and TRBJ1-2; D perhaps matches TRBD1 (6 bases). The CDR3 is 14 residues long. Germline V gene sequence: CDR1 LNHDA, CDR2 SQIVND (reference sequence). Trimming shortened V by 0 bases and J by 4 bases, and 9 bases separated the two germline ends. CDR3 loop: CASSIETGAYGYTF. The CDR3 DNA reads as TGTGCCAGTAGTATAGAGACAGGAGCCTATGGCTACACCTTC.

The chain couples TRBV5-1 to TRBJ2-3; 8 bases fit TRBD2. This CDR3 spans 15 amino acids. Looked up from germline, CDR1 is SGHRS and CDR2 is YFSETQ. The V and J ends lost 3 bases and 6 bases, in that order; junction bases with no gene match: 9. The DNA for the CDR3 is TGCGCCAGCAGCTCGGGACTAGGAGGTATGGATACGCAGTATTTT. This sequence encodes CASSSGLGGMDTQYF. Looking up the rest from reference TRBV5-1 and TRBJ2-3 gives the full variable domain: KAGVTQTPRYLIKTRGQQVTLSCSPISGHRSVSWYQQTPGQGLQFLFEYFSETQRNKGNFPGRFSGRQFSNSRSEMNVSTLELGDSALYLCASSSGLGGMDTQYFGPGTRLTVL.

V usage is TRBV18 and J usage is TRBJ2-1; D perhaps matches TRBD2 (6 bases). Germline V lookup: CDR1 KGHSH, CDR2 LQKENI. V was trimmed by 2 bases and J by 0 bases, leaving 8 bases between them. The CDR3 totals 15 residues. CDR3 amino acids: CASSPNGGSYNEQFF. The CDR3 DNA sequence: TGTGCCAGCTCACCAAACGGGGGCTCCTACAATGAGCAGTTCTTC.

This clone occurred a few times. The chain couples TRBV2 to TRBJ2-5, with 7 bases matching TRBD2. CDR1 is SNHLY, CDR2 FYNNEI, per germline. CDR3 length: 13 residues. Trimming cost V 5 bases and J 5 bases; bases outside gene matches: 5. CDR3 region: CASSQREGETQYF. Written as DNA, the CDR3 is TGTGCCAGCAGTCAGCGGGAAGGGGAGACCCAGTACTTC.

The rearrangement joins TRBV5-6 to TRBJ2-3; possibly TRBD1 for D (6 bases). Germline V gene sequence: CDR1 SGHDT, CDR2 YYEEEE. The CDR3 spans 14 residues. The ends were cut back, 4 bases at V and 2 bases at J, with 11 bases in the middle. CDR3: CASSIGQTTDTQYF. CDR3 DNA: TGTGCCAGCAGCATAGGACAGACCACAGATACGCAGTATTTT.

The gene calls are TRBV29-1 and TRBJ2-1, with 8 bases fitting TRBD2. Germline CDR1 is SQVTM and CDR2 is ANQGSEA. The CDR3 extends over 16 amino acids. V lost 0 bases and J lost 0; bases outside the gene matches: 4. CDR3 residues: CSVEEALAGSYNEQFF. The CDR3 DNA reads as TGCAGCGTTGAAGAGGCTCTAGCGGGCTCCTACAATGAGCAGTTCTTC.

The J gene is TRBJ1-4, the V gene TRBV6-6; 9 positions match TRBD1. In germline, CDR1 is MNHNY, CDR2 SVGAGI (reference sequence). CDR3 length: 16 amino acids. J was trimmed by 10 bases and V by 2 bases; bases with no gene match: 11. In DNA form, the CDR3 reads TGTGCCAGCAGTTACCGGACAGGGGACTTACTGGGAAAACTGTTTTTT. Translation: CASSYRTGDLLGKLFF.

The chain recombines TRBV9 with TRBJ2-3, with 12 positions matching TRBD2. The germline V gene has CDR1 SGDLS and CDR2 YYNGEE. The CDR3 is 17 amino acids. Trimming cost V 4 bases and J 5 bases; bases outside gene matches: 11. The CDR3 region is CASSPRLAGALRDTQYF. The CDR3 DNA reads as TGTGCCAGCAGCCCGAGACTAGCGGGAGCCCTCAGAGATACGCAGTATTTT.

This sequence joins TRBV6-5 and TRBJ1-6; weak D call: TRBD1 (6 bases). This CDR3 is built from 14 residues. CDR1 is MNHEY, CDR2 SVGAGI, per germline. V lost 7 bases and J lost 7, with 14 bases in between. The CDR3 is CASKKGESNSPLHF. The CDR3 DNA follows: TGTGCCAGCAAAAAGGGGGAATCGAATTCACCCCTCCACTTT.

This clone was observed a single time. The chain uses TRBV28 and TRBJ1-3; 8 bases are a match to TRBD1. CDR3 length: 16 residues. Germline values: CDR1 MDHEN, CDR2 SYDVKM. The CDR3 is CVTGGTGPFSGNTIYF. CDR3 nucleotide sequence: TGTGTCACTGGGGGGACAGGTCCGTTCTCTGGAAACACCATATATTTT. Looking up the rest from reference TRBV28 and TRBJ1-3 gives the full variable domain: DVKVTQSSRYLVKRTGEKVFLECVQDMDHENMFWYRQDPGLGLRLIYFSYDVKMKEKGDIPEGYSVSREKKERFSLILESASTNQTSMYLCVTGGTGPFSGNTIYFGEGSWLTVV.

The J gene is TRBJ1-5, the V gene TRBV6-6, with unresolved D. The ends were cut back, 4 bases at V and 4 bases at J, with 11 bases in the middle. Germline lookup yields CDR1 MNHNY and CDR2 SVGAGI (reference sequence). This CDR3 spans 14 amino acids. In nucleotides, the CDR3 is TGTGCCAGCAGTTCCCGGGGTCAAAATCAGCCCCAGCATTTT. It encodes CASSSRGQNQPQHF.

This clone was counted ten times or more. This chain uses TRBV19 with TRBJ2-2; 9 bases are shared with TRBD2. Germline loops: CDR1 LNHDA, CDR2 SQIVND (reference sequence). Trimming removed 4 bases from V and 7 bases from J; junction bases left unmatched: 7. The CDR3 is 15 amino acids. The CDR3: CASSRLAGDVGELFF. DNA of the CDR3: TGTGCCAGTAGTAGATTAGCGGGAGACGTCGGGGAGCTGTTTTTT.

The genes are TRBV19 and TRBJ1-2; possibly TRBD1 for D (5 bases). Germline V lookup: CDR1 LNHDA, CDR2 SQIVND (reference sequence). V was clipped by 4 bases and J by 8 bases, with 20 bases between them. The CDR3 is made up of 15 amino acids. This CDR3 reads CASSTLIGHLGGYTF. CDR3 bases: TGTGCCAGTAGTACCCTGATCGGACACCTAGGAGGCTACACCTTC.

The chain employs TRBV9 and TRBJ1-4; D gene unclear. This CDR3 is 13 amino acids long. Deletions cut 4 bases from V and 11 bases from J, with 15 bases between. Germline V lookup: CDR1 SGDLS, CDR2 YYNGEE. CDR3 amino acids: CASSLRQSEKLFF. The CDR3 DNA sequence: TGTGCCAGCAGCTTGAGGCAGTCGGAGAAACTGTTTTTT. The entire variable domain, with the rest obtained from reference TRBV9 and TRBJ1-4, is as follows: DSGVTQTPKHLITATGQRVTLRCSPRSGDLSVYWYQQSLDQGLQFLIQYYNGEERAKGNILERFSAQQFPDLHSELNLSSLELGDSALYFCASSLRQSEKLFFGSGTQLSVL.

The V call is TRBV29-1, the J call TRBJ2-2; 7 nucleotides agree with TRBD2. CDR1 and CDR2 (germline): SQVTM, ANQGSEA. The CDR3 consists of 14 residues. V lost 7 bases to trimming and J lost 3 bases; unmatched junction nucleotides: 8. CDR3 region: CSAGRAWDTGELFF. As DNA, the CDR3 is TGCAGCGCTGGGAGGGCCTGGGACACCGGGGAGCTGTTTTTT.

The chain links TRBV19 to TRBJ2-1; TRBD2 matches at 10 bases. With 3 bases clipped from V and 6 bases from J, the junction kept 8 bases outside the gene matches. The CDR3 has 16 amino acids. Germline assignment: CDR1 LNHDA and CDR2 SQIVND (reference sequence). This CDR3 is CASSISAGGPLNEQFF. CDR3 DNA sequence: TGTGCCAGTAGTATTTCAGCGGGAGGGCCCCTCAATGAGCAGTTCTTC.

CDR3 DNA: TGCGCCAGCAGCTTGACAGGGACTAGGGATGACGGCTACACCTTC. It codes for CASSLTGTRDDGYTF. The V call is TRBV5-1, the J call TRBJ1-2; a possible D gene is TRBD1 (6 bases). Germline CDR1 SGHRS, CDR2 YFSETQ. The CDR3 length is 15 residues. V was trimmed by 1 base and J by 8 bases, leaving 18 bases between them.

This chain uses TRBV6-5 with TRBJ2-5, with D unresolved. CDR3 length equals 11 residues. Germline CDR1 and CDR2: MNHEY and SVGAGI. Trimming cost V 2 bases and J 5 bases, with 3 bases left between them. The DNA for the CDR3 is TGTGCCAGCAGTTACCGGGAGACCCAGTACTTC. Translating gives CASSYRETQYF.

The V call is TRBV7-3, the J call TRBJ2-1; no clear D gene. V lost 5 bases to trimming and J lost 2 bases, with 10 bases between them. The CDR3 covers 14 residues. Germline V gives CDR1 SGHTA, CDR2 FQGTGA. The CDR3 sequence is CASSPSVTYNEQFF. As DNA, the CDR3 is TGTGCCAGCAGCCCTAGTGTAACCTACAATGAGCAGTTCTTC.

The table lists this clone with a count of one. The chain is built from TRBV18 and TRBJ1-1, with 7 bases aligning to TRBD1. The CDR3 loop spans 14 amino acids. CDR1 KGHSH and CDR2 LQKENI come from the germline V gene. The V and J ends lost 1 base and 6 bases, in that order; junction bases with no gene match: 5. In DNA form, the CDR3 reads TGTGCCAGCTCACCACAGGGGGCGTCTGCTGAAGCTTTCTTT. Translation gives CASSPQGASAEAFF.

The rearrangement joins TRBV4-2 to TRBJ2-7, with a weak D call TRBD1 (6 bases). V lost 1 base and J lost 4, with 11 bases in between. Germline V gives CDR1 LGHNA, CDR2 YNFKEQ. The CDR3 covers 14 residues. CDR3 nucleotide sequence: TGTGCCAGCAGCCAAGGGGGACAACAGTACGAGCAGTACTTC. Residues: CASSQGGQQYEQYF.

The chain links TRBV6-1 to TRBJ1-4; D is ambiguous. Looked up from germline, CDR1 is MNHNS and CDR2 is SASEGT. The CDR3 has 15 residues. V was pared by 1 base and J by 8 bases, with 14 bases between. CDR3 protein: CASSEVGWPYEKLFF. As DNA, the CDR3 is TGTGCCAGCAGTGAAGTTGGTTGGCCTTACGAAAAACTGTTTTTT.

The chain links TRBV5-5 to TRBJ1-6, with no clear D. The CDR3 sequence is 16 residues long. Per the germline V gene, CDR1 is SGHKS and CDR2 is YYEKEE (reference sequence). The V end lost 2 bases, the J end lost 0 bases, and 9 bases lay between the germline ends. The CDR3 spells CASSLEGGSYNSPLHF. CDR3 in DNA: TGTGCCAGCAGCTTAGAGGGCGGCTCCTATAATTCACCCCTCCACTTT.

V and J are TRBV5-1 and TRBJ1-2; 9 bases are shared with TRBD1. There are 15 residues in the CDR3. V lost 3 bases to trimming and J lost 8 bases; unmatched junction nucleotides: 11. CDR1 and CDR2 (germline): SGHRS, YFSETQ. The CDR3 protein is CASSSGGQGVVGYTF. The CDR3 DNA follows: TGCGCCAGCAGCTCAGGGGGACAGGGTGTAGTGGGCTACACCTTC.

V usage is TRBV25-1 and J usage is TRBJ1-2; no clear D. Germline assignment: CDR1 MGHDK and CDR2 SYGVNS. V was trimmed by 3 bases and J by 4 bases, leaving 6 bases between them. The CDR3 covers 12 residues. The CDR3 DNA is TGTGCCAGCAGTGACGGTCGCTATGGCTACACCTTC. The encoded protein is CASSDGRYGYTF.